The next 30 T cell receptor beta chains were all read from a single sample in a study of T cell changes during pregnancy in multiple sclerosis. The assay was immunoSEQ multiplex PCR, and TCRdb's table has in-frame clones only and misses some. The sample holds tens of thousands of clones, roughly 90% seen once. Sequenced here: CD8+ T cells from peripheral blood mononuclear cells, sampled before pregnancy. The receptors shown here come from a female donor with multiple sclerosis, enrolled in a pregnancy study.

The chain has TRBV28 and TRBJ1-1, with no clear D. V dropped 6 bases and J dropped 1 base, with 12 bases sitting between them. Germline V gives CDR1 MDHEN, CDR2 SYDVKM. There are 14 residues in the CDR3. The CDR3 DNA is TGTGCCAGCAGCCAACCGAGGTGGAACACTGAAGCTTTCTTT. It yields the protein CASSQPRWNTEAFF.

This chain connects TRBV2 to TRBJ1-5; D perhaps matches TRBD1 (5 bases). Per the germline V gene, CDR1 is SNHLY and CDR2 is FYNNEI. CDR3 size: 12 residues. V lost 8 bases and J 9 bases, leaving 14 bases between the germline ends. The CDR3 is CASGGTQPPQHF. CDR3 in DNA: TGTGCCAGCGGCGGGACCCAACCGCCCCAGCATTTT.

The chain combines TRBV19 with TRBJ1-4, with D hard to call. Germline loops: CDR1 LNHDA, CDR2 SQIVND (reference sequence). Trimming pared 1 base from V and 8 bases from J, leaving 8 bases between. CDR3 length equals 13 residues. CDR3 DNA sequence: TGTGCCAGTAGTATAGGGAACGGGGAAAAACTGTTTTTT. Protein: CASSIGNGEKLFF.

This chain links TRBV15 with TRBJ2-5, with 8 nucleotides matching TRBD1. This CDR3 region has 15 residues. Per germline, CDR1 LNHNV and CDR2 YYDKDF (reference sequence). Trimming at V came to 5 bases and at J to 4 bases, leaving 9 bases not matched to a gene. CDR3 sequence (DNA): TGTGCCACCAGCGGTACAGGGGGTTTCGGAGAGACCCAGTACTTC. Translating gives CATSGTGGFGETQYF.

In this sample, this clone is medium-sized. CDR3 protein: CASSAGTSTDTQYF. The CDR3 DNA reads TGTGCCAGCAGTGCCGGGACTAGCACAGATACGCAGTATTTT. The J gene is TRBJ2-3, the V gene TRBV6-4; D may be TRBD2 (6 bases). The CDR3 spans 14 residues. Looked up from germline, CDR1 is MRHNA and CDR2 is SNTAGT. Trimming took off 4 bases at V and 0 bases at J, with 8 bases between the two ends.

The CDR3 nucleotides are TGCGCCAGCAGGGCGACTGGGAGCCAGCCCCAGCATTTT. Residues: CASRATGSQPQHF. V and J are TRBV10-1 and TRBJ1-5, with D unresolved. The germline V gene encodes CDR1 WNHNN and CDR2 SYGVQD (reference sequence). V was cut by 6 bases and J by 7 bases, with 13 bases left in between. This CDR3 has 13 residues.

The chain links TRBV5-6 to TRBJ2-7, with 8 nucleotides matching TRBD1. The V gene's germline CDR1 is SGHDT and CDR2 YYEEEE. V lost 3 bases, J lost 5 bases, and 7 bases stayed unmatched. The CDR3 spans 14 residues. The CDR3: CASSSGTGLNEQYF. CDR3 DNA: TGTGCCAGCAGCTCCGGGACAGGTCTCAACGAGCAGTACTTC.

The chain uses TRBV4-1 and TRBJ1-1; D gene uncertain. The V end was cut by 0 bases, the J end by 0 bases, with 14 bases between. Germline loops: CDR1 MGHRA, CDR2 YSYEKL. The CDR3 sequence is 17 residues long. CDR3 DNA: TGCGCCAGCAGCCAAGATCCCAGGAAGGCGCTGAACACTGAAGCTTTCTTT. Translating it yields CASSQDPRKALNTEAFF.

A single count supports this clone. The chain is built from TRBV5-1 and TRBJ2-7, with 7 bases aligning to TRBD1. The CDR3 runs 15 residues. J gave up 3 bases and V 4 bases, and 10 bases lay outside the gene matches. Germline loops: CDR1 SGHRS, CDR2 YFSETQ. Here the CDR3 reads CASSLGTVFGYEQYF. The CDR3 bases are TGCGCCAGCAGCCTTGGGACAGTCTTCGGCTACGAGCAGTACTTC.

This clone was counted a few times. The genes are TRBV7-8 and TRBJ2-5, with TRBD1 matching 7 bases. Germline loops: CDR1 SGHVS, CDR2 FQNEAQ. V shed 1 base, J shed 1 base, and the junction held 0 bases outside the gene matches. The CDR3 has 14 amino acids. CDR3 protein: CASSLGTGQETQYF. In nucleotides, the CDR3 is TGTGCCAGCAGCTTAGGGACAGGCCAAGAGACCCAGTACTTC.

The genes are TRBV4-3 and TRBJ2-7, with 9 bases that match TRBD2. CDR3 size: 15 residues. The germline V gene encodes CDR1 LGHNA and CDR2 YSLEER. The V segment lost 0 bases and the J segment 5 bases; nucleotides outside the gene matches: 5. The CDR3, as DNA: TGCGCCAGCAGCCAAGATCGGACTAGCGCTAACGAGCAGTACTTC. Amino acid sequence: CASSQDRTSANEQYF.

This clone was detected only once. This chain uses TRBV9 with TRBJ1-5; TRBD1 matches at 7 bases. With V trimmed by 4 bases and J by 2 bases, 3 bases remained unmatched. CDR1 is SGDLS and CDR2 is YYNGEE in the germline V gene. This CDR3 is built from 14 residues. The CDR3: CASSPQGGNQPQHF. For the CDR3, the DNA is TGTGCCAGCAGCCCCCAGGGGGGCAATCAGCCCCAGCATTTT.

In DNA form, the CDR3 reads TGCGCCAGTCGACGCGATAAGCGGTGCACCTACGAGCAGTACTTC. Translating it yields CASRRDKRCTYEQYF. The chain links TRBV4-3 to TRBJ2-7; tentatively, D is TRBD2 (5 bases). CDR1 and CDR2 (germline): LGHNA, YSLEER. Trimming left V 9 bases short and J 2 bases short, with 20 bases between. There are 15 residues in the CDR3.

The chain couples TRBV7-8 to TRBJ1-2; D is unclear. CDR1 is SGHVS, CDR2 FQNEAQ, per germline. V was pared by 5 bases and J by 1 base, with 11 bases between. The CDR3 is 14 residues long. This CDR3 reads CASSRPDYNYGYTF. CDR3 DNA: TGTGCCAGCAGCCGACCGGACTATAACTATGGCTACACCTTC.

The rearrangement joins TRBV5-4 to TRBJ1-2; D gene unclear. This CDR3 has 16 amino acids. The germline V and J ends were trimmed by 9 bases and 2 bases, with 23 bases remaining between them. The V gene's germline CDR1 is SGHNT and CDR2 YYREEE (reference sequence). DNA for the CDR3: TGTGCCACCTCCCCGGGGTCTCATGCCTACAACTATGGCTACACCTTC. Amino acids: CATSPGSHAYNYGYTF.

The chain couples TRBV29-1 to TRBJ1-2; 8 bases are a match to TRBD1. This CDR3 spans 13 amino acids. Germline assignment: CDR1 SQVTM and CDR2 ANQGSEA. Losses at the gene ends were 4 bases for V and 4 bases for J; bases not matched to a gene: 5. The CDR3 DNA is TGCAGCGTTGGGACAGGGATTGGCTATGGCTACACCTTC. As protein: CSVGTGIGYGYTF.

The V gene is TRBV19, the J gene TRBJ1-6, with D uncertain. The ends were cut back, 9 bases at V and 0 bases at J, with 6 bases in the middle. CDR1 and CDR2 from the germline V gene are LNHDA and SQIVND (reference sequence). The CDR3 is made up of 13 amino acids. Written as DNA, the CDR3 is TGTGCCAGCCGGTACTCCTATAATTCACCCCTCCACTTT. Translated: CASRYSYNSPLHF.

J is TRBJ1-1 and V is TRBV6-5, with 7 positions matching TRBD1. CDR3 size: 12 residues. J lost 6 bases, V lost 5 bases, and 3 bases had no gene match. Germline CDR1 reads MNHEY; CDR2 reads SVGAGI. The CDR3 sequence: CASSGDSAEAFF. Here the CDR3 DNA reads TGTGCCAGCAGTGGGGACAGTGCTGAAGCTTTCTTT.

V is TRBV19 and J is TRBJ1-6; no clear D gene. The germline gives CDR1 LNHDA, CDR2 SQIVND (reference sequence). The CDR3 length is 12 residues. Trimming took off 8 bases at V and 3 bases at J, with 5 bases between the two ends. The DNA for the CDR3 is TGTGCCAGTCGGGTCTATAATTCACCCCTCCACTTT. Translation gives CASRVYNSPLHF.

The chain combines TRBV7-8 with TRBJ1-2, with D maybe TRBD1 (5 bases). This CDR3 comprises 15 residues. V was trimmed by 0 bases and J by 4 bases, leaving 12 bases between them. Germline loops: CDR1 SGHVS, CDR2 FQNEAQ. Here the CDR3 DNA reads TGTGCCAGCAGCTTAGCACCCCAGGGAGGCTATGGCTACACCTTC. It translates to CASSLAPQGGYGYTF. Full variable domain (outside the CDR3, taken from reference TRBV7-8 and TRBJ1-2): GAGVSQSPRYKVAKRGQDVALRCDPISGHVSLFWYQQALGQGPEFLTYFQNEAQLDKSGLPSDRFFAERPEGSVSTLKIQRTQQEDSAVYLCASSLAPQGGYGYTFGSGTRLTVV.

The rearrangement joins TRBV7-2 to TRBJ2-3; TRBD2 might be the D (6 bases). The CDR3 runs 18 residues. Per germline, CDR1 SGHTA and CDR2 FQGNSA. The germline V and J ends were trimmed by 3 bases and 2 bases, with 21 bases remaining between them. The CDR3 protein is CASSFPGAGTVATDTQYF. CDR3 sequence (DNA): TGTGCCAGCAGCTTTCCTGGGGCGGGGACGGTGGCCACAGATACGCAGTATTTT. Variable domain in full (rest from reference TRBV7-2 and TRBJ2-3): GAGVSQSPSNKVTEKGKDVELRCDPISGHTALYWYRQSLGQGLEFLIYFQGNSAPDKSGLPSDRFSAERTGGSVSTLTIQRTQQEDSAVYLCASSFPGAGTVATDTQYFGPGTRLTVL.

The chain employs TRBV10-3 and TRBJ2-7, with TRBD2 identical over 8 bases. Germline V gene sequence: CDR1 ENHRY, CDR2 SYGVKD. V lost 6 bases to trimming and J lost 7 bases; unmatched junction nucleotides: 8. This CDR3 contains 13 residues. The CDR3 is CAIRNGGAQEQYF. The CDR3 DNA reads as TGTGCCATCAGGAACGGGGGGGCTCAAGAGCAGTACTTC.

This chain connects TRBV5-6 to TRBJ2-7; D call uncertain. V lost 1 base and J lost 0, with 8 bases in between. This CDR3 comprises 14 residues. Germline CDR1 SGHDT, CDR2 YYEEEE. This CDR3 reads CASSLTESSYEQYF. The CDR3 bases are TGTGCCAGCAGCTTGACAGAATCCTCCTACGAGCAGTACTTC.

The chain uses TRBV4-3 and TRBJ2-1; D call uncertain. CDR1 and CDR2 from the germline V gene are LGHNA and YSLEER. V lost 4 bases to trimming and J lost 2 bases, with 12 bases between them. The CDR3 spans 15 residues. The CDR3 region is CASSPSGSAYNEQFF. Written as DNA, the CDR3 is TGCGCCAGCAGCCCCTCAGGTTCCGCCTACAATGAGCAGTTCTTC.

V usage is TRBV5-8 and J usage is TRBJ2-2; a weak D match, TRBD2 (5 bases). The germline V and J ends were trimmed by 4 bases and 1 base, with 14 bases remaining between them. This CDR3 has 16 residues. Per the germline V gene, CDR1 is SGHTS and CDR2 is YDEGEE. CDR3 sequence (DNA): TGTGCCAGCAGCCGCCCGGGGAGAGTGAACACCGGGGAGCTGTTTTTT. It is translated as CASSRPGRVNTGELFF.

This clone has more than one count but fewer than ten. V is TRBV6-1 and J is TRBJ1-2, with D unclear. This CDR3 is built from 13 residues. Germline CDR1 MNHNS, CDR2 SASEGT. Trimming took off 2 bases at V and 10 bases at J, with 14 bases between the two ends. DNA of the CDR3: TGTGCCAGCAGTGAAAAAGAACAGACCCCCTACACCTTC. Translating it yields CASSEKEQTPYTF.

V is TRBV27 and J is TRBJ2-2; 11 bases fit TRBD1. V was pared by 8 bases and J by 3 bases, with 5 bases of the junction left unmatched. CDR3 size: 15 residues. CDR1 MNHEY and CDR2 SMNVEV come from the germline V gene (reference sequence). DNA for the CDR3: TGTGCCAGCGGGGGGACAGGGGGGTACACCGGGGAGCTGTTTTTT. Amino acids: CASGGTGGYTGELFF.

This rearrangement joins TRBV7-6 to TRBJ2-1; the match to TRBD2 covers 7 bases. The CDR3 runs 13 residues. In germline, CDR1 is SGHVS, CDR2 FNYEAQ. J gave up 8 bases and V 5 bases, and 6 bases lay outside the gene matches. The CDR3 DNA is TGTGCCAGCAGCCTGGGAGGGGAAGATGAGCAGTTCTTC. Protein sequence: CASSLGGEDEQFF.

The chain couples TRBV19 to TRBJ2-5; no reliable D call. Trimming shortened V by 6 bases and J by 7 bases, and 18 bases separated the two germline ends. The CDR3 spans 14 residues. Looked up from germline, CDR1 is LNHDA and CDR2 is SQIVND (reference sequence). The CDR3: CASSRRHLPVTQYF. Here the CDR3 DNA reads TGTGCCAGTAGCCGTAGACACCTCCCTGTGACCCAGTACTTC. Full variable domain (missing parts from reference TRBV19 and TRBJ2-5): DGGITQSPKYLFRKEGQNVTLSCEQNLNHDAMYWYRQDPGQGLRLIYYSQIVNDFQKGDIAEGYSVSREKKESFPLTVTSAQKNPTAFYLCASSRRHLPVTQYFGPGTRLLVL.

The V and J genes are TRBV7-6 and TRBJ1-1, with no clear D. This CDR3 has 15 residues. Trimming cost V 4 bases and J 1 base, with 13 bases left between them. Looked up from germline, CDR1 is SGHVS and CDR2 is FNYEAQ. The CDR3 region has the DNA TGTGCCAGCAGCTCCCTCCAGTTTGGGAACACTGAAGCTTTCTTT. It yields the protein CASSSLQFGNTEAFF.